This is a list of T cell receptor beta chains from one sample in a study of T cells in tuberculosis. Using immunoSEQ multiplex PCR, the repertoire was profiled, and TCRdb retains in-frame clones only, with some absent. The sample includes about 25,000 clones, 95% of them seen just once. The specimen sequenced was PBMCs. The receptors come from a donor aged 10-29 years with latent tuberculosis or without tuberculosis infection. The CDR3 runs from the conserved cysteine through the conserved F or W. Fields, in order: D gene, J gene, clone size, V gene, CDR3 protein, CDR3 DNA. D genes are given only for firm matches. Size is stated for part of the rows, as once, few or many counts, or as a class when the clone is expanded.

D gene: TRBD2
J gene: TRBJ2-5
clone size: few
V gene: TRBV6-6
CDR3 protein: CASSWGGETQYF
CDR3 DNA: TGTGCCAGCAGTTGGGGGGGAGAGACCCAGTACTTC

D gene: TRBD1
J gene: TRBJ2-6
clone size: NA
V gene: TRBV27
CDR3 protein: CASSLSGRGSFSGANVLTF
CDR3 DNA: TGTGCCAGCAGTTTATCGGGCAGGGGGTCGTTCTCTGGGGCCAACGTCCTGACTTTC

D gene: NA
J gene: TRBJ2-5
clone size: NA
V gene: TRBV9
CDR3 protein: CASSGSGQWPETQYF
CDR3 DNA: TGTGCCAGCAGCGGTTCCGGACAGTGGCCCGAGACCCAGTACTTC

D gene: TRBD1
J gene: TRBJ2-2
clone size: NA
V gene: TRBV6-1
CDR3 protein: CASSVSQGTGELFF
CDR3 DNA: TGTGCCAGCAGTGTGTCACAGGGGACCGGGGAGCTGTTTTTT

D gene: TRBD1
J gene: TRBJ2-1
clone size: NA
V gene: TRBV29-1
CDR3 protein: CSVESGVQGDRKFF
CDR3 DNA: TGCAGCGTTGAATCCGGTGTTCAGGGGGATCGAAAGTTCTTC

D gene: TRBD2
J gene: TRBJ2-1
clone size: NA
V gene: TRBV2
CDR3 protein: CASSLGTSGYNEQFF
CDR3 DNA: TGTGCCAGCAGCCTAGGGACTAGCGGATACAATGAGCAGTTCTTC

D gene: TRBD1
J gene: TRBJ1-4
clone size: NA
V gene: TRBV18
CDR3 protein: CASSEDRKLFF
CDR3 DNA: TGTGCCAGCTCAGAGGACAGGAAACTGTTTTTT

D gene: TRBD1
J gene: TRBJ1-5
clone size: once
V gene: TRBV30
CDR3 protein: CAWSVLQGAGQPQHF
CDR3 DNA: TGTGCCTGGAGTGTCCTACAGGGGGCTGGACAGCCCCAGCATTTT

D gene: TRBD1
J gene: TRBJ1-2
clone size: NA
V gene: TRBV30
CDR3 protein: CAFGTDYGYTF
CDR3 DNA: TGTGCCTTTGGGACAGACTATGGCTACACCTTC

D gene: TRBD1
J gene: TRBJ1-3
clone size: NA
V gene: TRBV19
CDR3 protein: CASSEQGSPGNTIYF
CDR3 DNA: TGTGCCAGTAGTGAACAGGGGTCTCCTGGAAACACCATATATTTT

D gene: NA
J gene: TRBJ1-4
clone size: NA
V gene: TRBV5-1
CDR3 protein: CASSPARSPTNEKLFF
CDR3 DNA: TGCGCCAGCAGCCCGGCCCGGAGTCCAACTAATGAAAAACTGTTTTTT

D gene: NA
J gene: TRBJ2-2
clone size: once
V gene: TRBV29-1
CDR3 protein: CSFFRLYTGELFF
CDR3 DNA: TGCAGCTTCTTTCGACTTTACACCGGGGAGCTGTTTTTT

D gene: TRBD1
J gene: TRBJ2-1
clone size: NA
V gene: TRBV5-1
CDR3 protein: CASSSRQGSSYNEQFF
CDR3 DNA: TGCGCCAGCAGCTCCCGACAGGGTAGCTCCTACAATGAGCAGTTCTTC

D gene: NA
J gene: TRBJ1-6
clone size: NA
V gene: TRBV5-1
CDR3 protein: CASSLSDNSPLHF
CDR3 DNA: TGCGCCAGCAGCTTAAGCGACAATTCACCCCTCCACTTT

D gene: TRBD1
J gene: TRBJ1-1
clone size: NA
V gene: TRBV5-5
CDR3 protein: CASSWGQPSEAFF
CDR3 DNA: TGTGCCAGCAGCTGGGGACAGCCTTCTGAAGCTTTCTTT

D gene: NA
J gene: TRBJ2-5
clone size: few
V gene: TRBV30
CDR3 protein: CAWNPGSRETQYF
CDR3 DNA: TGTGCCTGGAACCCAGGGTCCCGGGAGACCCAGTACTTC

D gene: NA
J gene: TRBJ2-5
clone size: NA
V gene: TRBV5-5
CDR3 protein: CASTLTSFPQETQYF
CDR3 DNA: TGTGCCAGCACCCTCACTAGTTTTCCGCAAGAGACCCAGTACTTC